This T cell receptor beta chain was sequenced during a study of blood T cell repertoires in COVID-19 (dated by TCRdb to between 2020 and 2021). For the wider study: Collaborator samples came from the United States, Italy and Spain and covered acute and convalescent phases of COVID-19. The material from the prospective study consisted of cDNA or gDNA derived from T cells, B-cell-depleted T cells, or PBMCs. Deeply sampled blood TCRbeta repertoires from subjects exposed to, actively infected with, or recovered from COVID-19 were included in the dataset. A freely available public database, intended as a resource for researchers studying the immune response to SARS-CoV-2, is where the repertoires were released. Samples came from the ongoing ImmuneRACE study (first 160 participants) plus 1,254 subjects from 6 global collaborators. Sample metadata almost always included a de-identified subject ID, COVID-19 status, age in years and sex. Where HLA class I and class II types were available, the types were taken from metadata supplied by the sample provider, not from assay-based typing. The investigation overall reported the following: Clinical and demographic metadata were provided uncurated, with the amount varying by source and participant.

The collaborating institutions used their own protocols to collect whole blood in K2EDTA tubes. For TCRbeta analysis, collaborators shipped samples in one of three forms: frozen whole blood, isolated PBMCs, or DNA extracted from either of those sample types. The CDR3 numbers 13 residues from cysteine through phenylalanine. The only DNA kept is the CDR3, 39 bases in frame from the first base. The germline V gene (reference sequence) gives CDR1 as LNHDA and CDR2 as SQIVND. V loses 6 bases of germline sequence and J loses 1 base, and the interval between the two ends is 9 bases. The immunoSEQ Assay, a bias-controlled multiplex PCR, was used to amplify TCRbeta CDR3 regions from genomic DNA. As for the authors' bioinformatics: The number of nucleated cells in each sample was estimated by amplification of reference gene primers within the assay. To quantify the absolute abundance of each unique TCRbeta CDR3 rearrangement, sequence reads were collapsed and filtered. For each sample, productive Simpson clonality was calculated as the square root of Simpson's diversity index across productive rearrangements. Drawn from immuneACCESS, this table holds only the in-frame rearrangements with V and J called that TCRdb kept. Clones are partly lost; checked studies trace under half to an unresolved V gene and leave the rest unexplained. Clone size and V and J calls were adopted from that table, with D and trimming inferred from the DNA. The sample profile shows some 150,000 clones; 75% to 90% of them were found once. The ten biggest clones cover 2.4% of the sample.

Note on this clone: The specificity of this receptor is unknown. Per-base quality was not reported, and no clone a single base away is much larger than it.

This clonotype originated in a woman aged 70-85 years with acute or convalescent COVID-19. This sequence uses TRBV19 and TRBJ1-1; the D gene is perhaps TRBD1, from 5 matching bases. Material for sequencing was peripheral blood. The CDR3 here reads CASSVDRNTEAFF. The nucleotide sequence is TGTGCCAGTAGCGTCGACAGGAACACTGAAGCTTTCTTT.